A selection of T cell receptor beta chains follows, all from one sample in a study of T cell responses to AZD1222 COVID-19 vaccine. Using immunoSEQ multiplex PCR, the repertoire was profiled, and TCRdb retains in-frame clones only, with some absent. The repertoire holds about 120,000 clones, with around 90% as singletons. Sequenced material: peripheral blood, taken on day 0 of AZD1222 vaccination. Receptors originate from an adult in good health. Each CDR3 is given with its conserved first and last residue. The D gene is left open where the match is weak. Clone size is stated in some rows and not others, as once, few, many or a class when expanded.

-,TRBJ2-5,TRBV5-4,-,CASSRGFQETQYF
-,TRBJ2-1,TRBV7-7,-,CASSLAPISNEQFF
-,TRBJ2-7,TRBV7-2,-,CASSLRGGREQYF
-,TRBJ1-2,TRBV7-9,-,CASSYAQSNYGYTF
-,TRBJ2-5,TRBV11-2,-,CASSLSHPRRTTETQYF
-,TRBJ2-5,TRBV5-1,-,CASSLQRTLQETQYF
TRBD2,TRBJ2-7,TRBV7-9,-,CASSFSGVYEQYF
-,TRBJ1-2,TRBV5-1,-,CASSATGSKRNYGYTF
-,TRBJ1-1,TRBV7-2,-,CASSQTQAGKKAFF
TRBD1,TRBJ2-7,TRBV19,-,CASSDPGTVADEQYF
-,TRBJ2-5,TRBV12-3/TRBV12-4,few,CASSWGEETQYF
TRBD2,TRBJ2-7,TRBV29-1,-,CSATTGTSNEQYF
-,TRBJ1-3,TRBV3-1/TRBV3-2,once,CASRLAIGEFGNTIYF
TRBD1,TRBJ2-7,TRBV28,-,CASSLTGQGSYEQYF
TRBD1,TRBJ1-1,TRBV10-3,-,CAISDPGQGNTEAFF
-,TRBJ2-1,TRBV9,-,CASSVHHWDNEQFF
TRBD1,TRBJ2-1,TRBV15,-,CATSREGQGRSYNEQFF
TRBD1,TRBJ2-7,TRBV30,-,CAWVGQESSYEQYF
TRBD2,TRBJ2-1,TRBV5-1,-,CASRWTSGSRYNEQFF
-,TRBJ2-7,TRBV4-2,-,CASSQGAGGLYEQYF
-,TRBJ1-1,TRBV2,-,CASMPQWVRNTEAFF
-,TRBJ1-1,TRBV7-9,-,CASSLRGDVTEAFF
-,TRBJ1-5,TRBV18,-,CASSLRQAENQPQHF
-,TRBJ1-1,TRBV2,-,CASTTANTEAFF
TRBD1,TRBJ2-1,TRBV7-3,few,CASSPPEQGASANEQFF
TRBD1,TRBJ1-2,TRBV7-8,once,CASSLVVLQGAHYGYTF
-,TRBJ2-7,TRBV5-1,-,CASSLAGGVGPYEQYF
-,TRBJ1-1,TRBV5-4,few,CASSLIGGRAFF
-,TRBJ1-1,TRBV5-8,-,CASSLESGRYTEAFF
-,TRBJ1-5,TRBV20-1,-,CSASEGLGNQPQHF
TRBD1,TRBJ1-5,TRBV7-2,-,CASTYPGQGTYSNQPQHF
-,TRBJ2-7,TRBV27,-,CASSLRGYEQYF
TRBD1,TRBJ1-1,TRBV19,-,CASIQGASYTEAFF
-,TRBJ2-2,TRBV21-1,-,CASSAGTGSGELFF
-,TRBJ1-3,TRBV20-1,-,CGVVGGNTIYF
-,TRBJ2-2,TRBV28,-,CASSPATGELFF
TRBD1,TRBJ1-2,TRBV7-9,-,CASSRRTGIDKGYTF
-,TRBJ1-4,TRBV28,-,CASSLGLRNSVNEKLFF
-,TRBJ2-5,TRBV9,-,CASSGGGWIQETQYF
-,TRBJ2-5,TRBV5-1,-,CASTLVDQETQYF
-,TRBJ1-6,TRBV11-2,-,CASSLSPGSSYNSPLHF
TRBD1,TRBJ1-2,TRBV7-8,once,CASSLAIGTGEYYGYTF
-,TRBJ1-4,TRBV28,-,CASRAQVLEKLFF
-,TRBJ1-1,TRBV11-2,-,CASSFQGNTEAFF
-,TRBJ1-5,TRBV7-2,-,CASSFIQRDNQPQHF
-,TRBJ2-3,TRBV18,once,CASSPREDTQYF
-,TRBJ1-2,TRBV5-6,few,CASSSQPGGYTF
TRBD1,TRBJ1-3,TRBV30,-,CAWSVGTGGHWYGNTIYF